This T cell receptor beta chain was found in a study of graft-versus-host responses after intestinal transplantation. Broader study findings: Analysis identified GvH clones in recipient marrow, with some appearing first in ileum or blood. Early declines in HvG clones that occurred post-transplant were associated with peak circulating GvH clone levels.

TCRdb's table, derived via immunoSEQ multiplex PCR, lists solely in-frame clones and lacks some. The profile shows about 24,000 clones, roughly 42% of them singletons. The CDR3 covers 13 residues. Germline V gives CDR1 MNHNY, CDR2 SVGAGI (reference sequence). V lost 2 bases to trimming and J lost 7 bases, with 11 bases between them. Irradiated stimulators labeled with violet dye, some 200,000 in number, were plated with some 200,000 CFSE-labeled responders. This clone was seen a single time. This receptor was taken from a human patient who received an intestinal transplant. The chain employs TRBV6-6 and TRBJ1-1; tentative D call: TRBD1 (6 bases). Material: alloreactive CD4+ T cells from a mixed lymphocyte reaction culture, obtained before intestinal transplant. The subset is: CFSE-low proliferating T cells sorted from roughly 6-day pre-transplant mixed lymphocyte reaction (GvH or HvG direction). The CDR3 nucleotides are TGTGCCAGCAGTTACGGGACGGACAGTGAAGCTTTCTTT. Translating it yields CASSYGTDSEAFF.